This T cell receptor (beta chain) derives from a study of T-cell memory formation after mild COVID-19. Constant-segment primers served in 5'RACE that generated TCR alpha and TCR beta cDNA libraries bearing sample barcodes and UMIs. TCRdb redid the calling of the 5' RACE reads with MiXCR, one entry per CDR3 protein. The repertoire holds around 110,000 distinct CDR3 sequences, with around 15% as singletons. The CDR3 runs 17 residues. CDR1 and CDR2 (germline): SEHNR, FQNEAQ (reference sequence). Trimming took 5 bases from V and 0 from J, leaving 19 bases between them. The J gene is TRBJ1-2, the V gene TRBV7-9; possible D gene TRBD1, 6 bases. The clonotype originates from a man between 18 and 35 years old who had mild COVID-19 (a few samples of this study predate the infection). Cell type and time point are not known. Sequenced sample: PBMCs or a T cell subset sorted from them (not recorded which). The CDR3 reads CASSVGTSQLPNYGYTF. CDR3 DNA sequence: TGTGCCAGCAGCGTCGGGACATCCCAACTTCCTAACTATGGCTACACCTTC.